These 26 T cell receptor beta chains were sequenced from one sample in a study of CD8 T cells in ankylosing spondylitis listed by TCRdb under 2017. Libraries were made using 5' RACE. Sequencing used an Illumina HiSeq 2500. The public reads were reanalyzed by TCRdb: fastp trimming at Q25, MiXCR alignment, in-frame beta chains only. Duplicate CDR3 protein sequences are folded into a single record with the most common DNA and genes. The table for this sample lists 250,000 to 300,000 distinct CDR3 sequences; 15% to 20% of them were counted only once. The ten largest make up around 30% of the sample. The sample comprised blood, either unsorted or a sorted T cell fraction (not recorded which). The receptors here all came from a male donor with ankylosing spondylitis or in good health (not recorded which).

The chain couples TRBV11-2 to TRBJ2-7, with no clear D. Germline loops: CDR1 SGHAT, CDR2 FQNNGV. V was cut by 3 bases and J by 0 bases, with 12 bases left in between. This CDR3 has 15 residues. The CDR3 loop is CASSFSDTNSYEQYF. For the CDR3, the DNA is TGTGCCAGCAGCTTCTCCGACACGAACTCCTACGAGCAGTACTTC.

V and J are TRBV7-9 and TRBJ2-5; D not certain. CDR1 and CDR2 from the germline V gene are SEHNR and FQNEAQ (reference sequence). This CDR3 contains 13 residues. With 5 bases removed from V and 3 bases from J, the gap between germline ends came to 10 bases. CDR3 bases: TGTGCCAGCAGCGGAGCTAGTGAAGAGACCCAGTACTTC. It encodes CASSGASEETQYF.

V gene TRBV5-6 combines with J gene TRBJ1-1, with 7 bases matching TRBD1. Trimming at V came to 2 bases and at J to 3 bases, leaving 1 base not matched to a gene. The CDR3 covers 13 residues. Germline CDR1 is SGHDT and CDR2 is YYEEEE. CDR3 in amino acids: CASSFGQDTEAFF. CDR3 nucleotide sequence: TGTGCCAGCAGCTTCGGACAGGACACTGAAGCTTTCTTT.

The chain couples TRBV4-1 to TRBJ1-4; D is undetermined. This CDR3 contains 15 residues. Germline CDR1 MGHRA, CDR2 YSYEKL. With 2 bases removed from V and 7 bases from J, the gap between germline ends came to 14 bases. DNA of the CDR3: TGCGCCAGCAGCCAACTATTCGGGGATCTTGAAAAACTGTTTTTT. It yields the protein CASSQLFGDLEKLFF.

This clonotype came up a few times. The chain recombines TRBV10-3 with TRBJ2-7; 9 positions match TRBD2. Germline CDR1 and CDR2: ENHRY and SYGVKD. The trim removed 3 bases at V and 1 base at J, leaving 4 bases unmatched. CDR3 length: 15 residues. The CDR3 DNA reads as TGTGCCATCAGTGACCTTAGCGGGAGTTCCTACGAGCAGTACTTC. Translating gives CAISDLSGSSYEQYF.

The rearrangement joins TRBV29-1 to TRBJ2-3; D is possibly TRBD1 (6 bases). Germline V gene lookup returns CDR1 SQVTM and CDR2 ANQGSEA. V lost 7 bases, J lost 2 bases, and 10 bases lay in between. The CDR3 loop spans 12 amino acids. Written as DNA, the CDR3 is TGCAGCGGCCAGGGGTACACAGATACGCAGTATTTT. Translating gives CSGQGYTDTQYF.

This clonotype has a handful of counts. V usage is TRBV6-5 and J usage is TRBJ1-6; D is ambiguous. The germline gives CDR1 MNHEY, CDR2 SVGAGI. This CDR3 has 13 amino acids. Trimming shortened V by 0 bases and J by 10 bases, and 7 bases separated the two germline ends. This chain's CDR3 is CASSYSSGSPLHF. The CDR3 coding sequence is TGTGCCAGCAGTTACTCGTCGGGGTCACCCCTCCACTTT.

This clonotype was seen a handful of times. The V gene is TRBV6-5, the J gene TRBJ2-1, with a tentative D call TRBD2 (5 bases). The germline V gene encodes CDR1 MNHEY and CDR2 SVGAGI. The CDR3 covers 15 residues. Trimming removed 2 bases at V and 9 bases at J, with 17 bases between. The DNA for the CDR3 is TGTGCCAGCAGTTACGACGGAGTAGGAGGCTCTGAGCAGTTCTTC. Its protein is CASSYDGVGGSEQFF.

This clonotype was observed a few times. The chain links TRBV20-1 to TRBJ2-7; a weak D match, TRBD1 (6 bases). Germline-derived CDR1 and CDR2 are DFQATT and SNEGSKA (reference sequence). The CDR3 length is 16 residues. Trimming stripped 0 bases from V and 6 bases from J, with 21 bases between. CDR3 coding DNA: TGCAGTGCTAGAGAGAGGAGGACAGTACACGAGAGCGAGCAGTACTTC. It is translated as CSARERRTVHESEQYF.

This clonotype showed up just a few times. This chain links TRBV12-3 or TRBV12-4 with TRBJ2-7, with TRBD1 matching 8 bases. The CDR3 totals 14 residues. V was clipped by 3 bases and J by 4 bases; unmatched bases: 5. CDR3 DNA: TGTGCCAGCAGTTTTCAGGGGGCGTATTACGAGCAGTACTTC. Amino acid sequence: CASSFQGAYYEQYF.

This clonotype showed up many times. The chain couples TRBV29-1 to TRBJ2-1; D unclear. The CDR3 covers 13 residues. Germline V gene sequence: CDR1 SQVTM, CDR2 ANQGSEA. Trimming removed 4 bases from V and 2 bases from J, with 9 bases in between. CDR3 bases: TGCAGCGTTGGGGGAAGCGCCTACAATGAGCAGTTCTTC. Translation: CSVGGSAYNEQFF.

CDR3 region: CASSPAMQETQYF. For the CDR3, the DNA is TGTGCCAGCTCACCAGCGATGCAAGAGACCCAGTACTTC. This chain connects TRBV18 to TRBJ2-5; D is undetermined. Trimming stripped 2 bases from V and 2 bases from J, with 6 bases between. The CDR3 has 13 residues. Germline V gene lookup returns CDR1 KGHSH and CDR2 LQKENI.

This clonotype was detected many times. V usage is TRBV5-5 and J usage is TRBJ1-6, with a tentative D call TRBD1 (5 bases). CDR3 size: 14 residues. V lost 0 bases to trimming and J lost 5 bases, with 6 bases between them. Germline CDR1 SGHKS, CDR2 YYEKEE (reference sequence). In DNA, the CDR3 is TGTGCCAGCAGCTTGGTGGGGGATAATTCACCCCTCCACTTT. Translation: CASSLVGDNSPLHF.

This clonotype was seen only a few times. The chain recombines TRBV4-2 with TRBJ2-1; a possible D gene is TRBD2 (5 bases). There are 15 residues in the CDR3. Germline assignment: CDR1 LGHNA and CDR2 YNFKEQ. Trimming left V 0 bases short and J 6 bases short, with 12 bases between. The CDR3 is CASSQDQPSGNEQFF. As DNA, the CDR3 is TGTGCCAGCAGCCAAGATCAGCCCAGCGGCAATGAGCAGTTCTTC.

This clonotype has more than one count but fewer than ten. The J gene is TRBJ2-7, the V gene TRBV7-2; TRBD2 is a possible D gene (6 bases). CDR1 SGHTA and CDR2 FQGNSA come from the germline V gene. The V and J ends lost 7 bases and 0 bases respectively, with 10 bases between them. This CDR3 contains 13 residues. Written as DNA, the CDR3 is TGTGCCAGCACGGGACTCAACTCCTACGAGCAGTACTTC. It is translated as CASTGLNSYEQYF.

V usage is TRBV7-2 and J usage is TRBJ2-1; TRBD2 agrees at 8 bases. V lost 8 bases and J lost 3; bases outside the gene matches: 3. Germline V gene lookup returns CDR1 SGHTA and CDR2 FQGNSA. The CDR3 has 13 amino acids. CDR3 DNA sequence: TGTGCCAGCCGGGAGGGAGGCTACAATGAGCAGTTCTTC. Its protein product is CASREGGYNEQFF.

This clonotype was seen a few times. This chain uses TRBV29-1 with TRBJ2-5; 8 nucleotides align to TRBD1. The CDR3 runs 12 residues. The V gene end was trimmed by 4 bases and the J gene end by 7 bases; junction bases not matched to a gene: 5. Per germline, CDR1 SQVTM and CDR2 ANQGSEA. The DNA for the CDR3 is TGCAGCGTTGGGACAGGGCCTGCGACCCAGTACTTC. Protein product: CSVGTGPATQYF.

This clonotype was detected a few times. The chain links TRBV5-1 to TRBJ2-5; D is perhaps TRBD2 (5 bases). CDR3 length equals 12 residues. V was clipped by 7 bases and J by 7 bases, with 14 bases between them. Germline V gene lookup returns CDR1 SGHRS and CDR2 YFSETQ. The CDR3 DNA sequence: TGCGCCAGCGAGGCCGGGGAAGGGACCCAGTACTTC. Its protein is CASEAGEGTQYF.

The V gene is TRBV11-2, the J gene TRBJ2-2; D is uncertain. CDR1 is SGHAT, CDR2 FQNNGV, per germline. The CDR3 is made up of 12 amino acids. V dropped 1 base and J dropped 7 bases, with 4 bases sitting between them. The CDR3 is CASSLVLGELFF. CDR3 DNA: TGTGCCAGCAGCTTAGTCCTCGGGGAGCTGTTTTTT.

Judged by abundance, this clonotype is medium-sized. This sequence joins TRBV6-5 and TRBJ1-1; D gene ambiguous. Germline CDR1 reads MNHEY; CDR2 reads SVGAGI. V was pared by 2 bases and J by 1 base, with 8 bases between. CDR3 length equals 14 residues. DNA for the CDR3: TGTGCCAGCAGTTACCGTCAGGAGAACACTGAAGCTTTCTTT. This gives the protein CASSYRQENTEAFF.

This clonotype was observed a few times. The chain couples TRBV5-1 to TRBJ2-3, with 10 positions matching TRBD1. Trimming removed 4 bases from V and 4 bases from J; junction bases left unmatched: 9. The CDR3 is 16 amino acids. Germline V lookup: CDR1 SGHRS, CDR2 YFSETQ. CDR3 protein: CASSQSGQGFSDTQYF. CDR3 sequence (DNA): TGCGCCAGCAGCCAATCGGGACAGGGGTTTTCAGATACGCAGTATTTT.

This clonotype was picked up a small number of times. This chain uses TRBV4-1 with TRBJ1-5; D is unclear. Trimming removed 1 base at V and 6 bases at J, with 16 bases between. From germline, CDR1 is MGHRA and CDR2 YSYEKL. This CDR3 has 16 amino acids. CDR3 in DNA: TGCGCCAGCAGCCAAGCGTCCCCAGATGGGTCTCAGCCCCAGCATTTT. This sequence encodes CASSQASPDGSQPQHF.

This sequence joins TRBV7-9 and TRBJ2-7; D unresolved. The CDR3 has 13 amino acids. In germline, CDR1 is SEHNR, CDR2 FQNEAQ (reference sequence). The germline V and J ends were trimmed by 5 bases and 6 bases, with 14 bases remaining between them. The CDR3 DNA sequence: TGTGCCAGCAGCCTCCCCTTGGCAGGCGAGCAGTACTTC. Translating it yields CASSLPLAGEQYF.

The chain has TRBV4-3 and TRBJ2-1; D may be TRBD2 (5 bases). The germline gives CDR1 LGHNA, CDR2 YSLEER. This CDR3 is 15 amino acids long. Trimming stripped 4 bases from V and 9 bases from J, with 19 bases between. The CDR3 DNA reads TGCGCCAGCAGCCCCTCGAGGCGTGGGAGTGGTGAGCAGTTCTTC. Translated, it gives CASSPSRRGSGEQFF.

This clonotype was detected ten times or more. The genes are TRBV29-1 and TRBJ2-1, with no clear D. The V gene's germline CDR1 is SQVTM and CDR2 ANQGSEA. V was shortened by 4 bases and J by 3 bases, with 1 base between the two germline ends. This CDR3 spans 10 amino acids. CDR3 bases: TGCAGCGTTGTCTACAATGAGCAGTTCTTC. Translation gives CSVVYNEQFF.

This clonotype showed up many times. This chain links TRBV4-1 with TRBJ2-1, with 9 nucleotides matching TRBD1. The V segment lost 5 bases and the J segment 4 bases; nucleotides outside the gene matches: 21. Germline CDR1 is MGHRA and CDR2 is YSYEKL. This CDR3 region has 20 residues. CDR3 in amino acids: CASSDTHRGRIYALYNEQFF. As DNA, the CDR3 is TGCGCCAGCAGCGACACTCACAGGGGGCGAATATATGCGCTATACAATGAGCAGTTCTTC.